Listed here are 30 T cell receptor beta chains from one sample, sequenced in a study of prognosis after radiotherapy for stage I lung cancer. The study amplified the TCR beta CDR3 region from genomic DNA. This amplification was carried out by two rounds of multiplex PCR. Primers were specific to each TRBV and TRBJ gene in first-round PCR. MiXCR, run by TCRdb on the multiplex PCR reads, gives a single entry per CDR3 protein. Of about 8,500 distinct CDR3 sequences in the sample, roughly 60% were seen once. Sequencing used PBMCs, obtained before or after stereotactic body radiation therapy (not recorded which). The receptor source for this set is a donor aged 50 or older with non-small cell lung cancer.

Turning to this clonotype: A read error is likely here: a far larger clone is one base away. No conserved phenylalanine or tryptophan is present at the end of the CDR3, so a read error is the likely explanation. This chain connects TRBV7-9 to TRBJ2-1, with 7 bases that match TRBD2. V gave up 1 base and J gave up 7 bases; unmatched junction bases: 7. CDR1 is SEHNR and CDR2 is FQNEAQ in the germline V gene (reference sequence). This CDR3 region has 15 residues. The CDR3 nucleotides read TGTGCCAGCAGCTTAGAACTAGCGCCTGTTAATGAGCAGTTCTTA. The encoded protein is CASSLELAPVNEQFL.

The V gene is TRBV27, the J gene TRBJ2-1; 8 positions match TRBD2. Germline V CDR1 and CDR2: MNHEY, SMNVEV (reference sequence). The trim removed 7 bases at V and 5 bases at J, leaving 13 bases unmatched. The CDR3 sequence is 16 residues long. The CDR3 bases are TGTGCCAGCAACCCAGTTGGAGCGGGAGAAAACAATGAGCAGTTCTTC. This translates into CASNPVGAGENNEQFF.

Note on this clonotype: The junction differs from germline at one of its ends, possibly a read error. V is TRBV27 and J is TRBJ1-1; TRBD1 might be the D (6 bases). CDR1 and CDR2 from the germline V gene are MNHEY and SMNVEV (reference sequence). This CDR3 is 11 amino acids long. CDR3 nucleotide sequence: TGTGCCAGTAGTACCAAGGGGGGATCTTTCTTC. Translating it yields CASSTKGGSFF.

Remarks on this clonotype: A read error may produce the germline difference seen at one junction end. CDR3 loop: CASSYTGVETHYF. DNA of the CDR3: TGTGCCAGCAGTTACACAGGTGTTGAGACCCATTACTTC. The chain couples TRBV6-2 or TRBV6-3 to TRBJ2-5, with D maybe TRBD1 (5 bases). The CDR3 consists of 13 residues. CDR1 and CDR2 (germline): MNHEY, SVGEGT.

As concerns this clonotype: A far larger clone is only one base removed, so a read error is likely. The V call is TRBV7-9, the J call TRBJ2-7; D unresolved. Germline V gene sequence: CDR1 SEHNR, CDR2 FQNEAQ (reference sequence). The CDR3 spans 14 residues. The CDR3 reads CAISLRHSPYEQYF. Written as DNA, the CDR3 is TGTGCCATCAGCTTACGGCACAGTCCCTACGAGCAGTACTTC.

Here the CDR3 DNA reads TGCGCCAGCAGCGGGAGTGGGTCTCCCTACGAGCAGTACTTC. Its translation: CASSGSGSPYEQYF. The chain employs TRBV5-1 and TRBJ2-7, with D possibly TRBD2 on 5 matching bases. CDR1 SGHRS and CDR2 YFSETQ come from the germline V gene. This CDR3 has 14 amino acids. V gave up 4 bases and J gave up 2 bases, with 13 bases separating them.

This chain links TRBV24-1 with TRBJ2-2; no definite D call. The CDR3 spans 16 residues. Germline CDR1 reads KGHDR; CDR2 reads SFDVKD. Trimming took off 1 base at V and 0 bases at J, with 8 bases between the two ends. CDR3 loop: CATSDFNTANTGELFF. CDR3 coding DNA: TGTGCCACCAGTGATTTCAACACTGCGAACACCGGGGAGCTGTTTTTT.

V usage is TRBV7-2 and J usage is TRBJ1-2; 7 bases match TRBD1. CDR3 length: 12 residues. J lost 10 bases, V lost 5 bases, and 7 bases had no gene match. Germline V lookup: CDR1 SGHTA, CDR2 FQGNSA. Here the CDR3 DNA reads TGTGCCAGCAGCCCACAGGGGCTTTTCTACACCTTC. As protein: CASSPQGLFYTF.

The rearrangement joins TRBV12-5 to TRBJ2-3; perhaps TRBD1 as D (6 bases). Germline-derived CDR1 and CDR2 are LGHNT and FRNRAP. This CDR3 comprises 12 residues. Trimming removed 7 bases from V and 6 bases from J, with 11 bases in between. CDR3 region: CASAQRGDTQYF. CDR3 nucleotides: TGTGCTAGTGCCCAAAGGGGGGATACGCAGTATTTT.

Judged by abundance, this clonotype is medium-sized. The rearrangement uses TRBV10-3 and TRBJ2-7; TRBD2 agrees at 11 bases. V gave up 5 bases and J gave up 3 bases; unmatched junction bases: 6. Per the germline V gene, CDR1 is ENHRY and CDR2 is SYGVKD. The CDR3 covers 15 residues. The DNA for the CDR3 is TGTGCCATCAGTAAGGGACTAGCGGTAGTCTACGAGCAGTACTTC. Protein: CAISKGLAVVYEQYF.

The chain is built from TRBV7-2 and TRBJ2-2; maybe TRBD1 (5 bases). V gave up 8 bases and J gave up 3 bases, with 13 bases separating them. The CDR3 length is 14 residues. Per germline, CDR1 SGHTA and CDR2 FQGNSA. CDR3 nucleotide sequence: TGTGCCAGCGCTATACAGGTCTACACCGGGGAGCTGTTTTTT. The encoded protein is CASAIQVYTGELFF.

In its sample, this clonotype is medium-sized. V and J are TRBV30 and TRBJ1-5, with 7 bases lining up with TRBD1. The CDR3 has 15 residues. V was pared by 2 bases and J by 5 bases, with 9 bases of the junction left unmatched. Germline-derived CDR1 and CDR2 are GTSNPN and SVGIG (reference sequence). The CDR3 DNA reads TGTGCCTGGAGTCCCTACTCCGGACAGGATCAGCCCCAGCATTTT. Protein sequence: CAWSPYSGQDQPQHF.

On this clonotype: One end of the junction fails to match germline, which may point to a read error. The chain joins TRBV6-2 or TRBV6-3 to TRBJ2-7, with TRBD1 matching over 8 bases. The CDR3 has 13 amino acids. The V gene's germline CDR1 is MNHEY and CDR2 SVGEGT. CDR3: CASTTGQGYEQNF. The CDR3 nucleotides read TGTGCCAGCACCACCGGACAGGGATACGAGCAGAACTTC.

The V call is TRBV9, the J call TRBJ2-3; no reliable D call. The length of the CDR3 is 15 residues. V was pared by 3 bases and J by 4 bases, with 15 bases between. The germline V gene has CDR1 SGDLS and CDR2 YYNGEE. This CDR3 reads CASSAIILSADTQYF. The DNA of the CDR3 is TGTGCCAGCAGCGCTATTATCCTGTCGGCAGATACGCAGTATTTT.

The chain uses TRBV7-9 and TRBJ2-1; D call uncertain. CDR1 is SEHNR and CDR2 is FQNEAQ in the germline V gene (reference sequence). Trimming shortened V by 5 bases and J by 6 bases, and 17 bases separated the two germline ends. The CDR3 is 15 amino acids. CDR3 nucleotide sequence: TGTGCCAGCAGCAATTATCCCCCCGCTCGCAATGAGCAGTTCTTC. Amino acids: CASSNYPPARNEQFF.

The J gene is TRBJ2-7, the V gene TRBV9, with D maybe TRBD2 (6 bases). V lost 4 bases to trimming and J lost 2 bases, with 13 bases between them. In germline, CDR1 is SGDLS, CDR2 YYNGEE. The CDR3 consists of 14 residues. The CDR3, as DNA: TGTGCCAGCAGCCCGGGAGAGGGAACCTACGAGCAGTACTTC. Its translation: CASSPGEGTYEQYF.

This sequence joins TRBV27 and TRBJ2-7; D remains unclear. CDR1 and CDR2 (germline): MNHEY, SMNVEV (reference sequence). The CDR3 runs 14 residues. V lost 2 bases and J lost 3, with 11 bases in between. Here the CDR3 reads CASSLLGDVYEQYF. The CDR3 nucleotides are TGTGCCAGCAGTTTACTTGGCGACGTCTACGAGCAGTACTTC.

The gene calls are TRBV11-3 and TRBJ2-5, with a possible D match to TRBD1 (7 bases). This CDR3 is 15 amino acids long. In germline, CDR1 is SGHNT, CDR2 YENEEA. V shed 10 bases and J shed 5 bases, with 23 bases lying between them. CDR3 DNA: TGTGCCACAAGCCCCCTGCAGGGGGGCGGGGAGACCCAGTACTTC. Its translation is CATSPLQGGGETQYF.

The gene calls are TRBV5-1 and TRBJ1-1, with TRBD1 matching over 9 bases. V dropped 2 bases and J dropped 3; count of bases not matched to a gene: 5. CDR1 is SGHRS, CDR2 YFSETQ, per germline. CDR3 length: 15 amino acids. DNA of the CDR3: TGCGCCAGCAGCTTATACAGGGGGCTGGACACTGAAGCTTTCTTT. The encoded protein is CASSLYRGLDTEAFF.

On this clonotype: A far larger clone is just one base off, so this is likely a read error. The chain employs TRBV12-3 or TRBV12-4 and TRBJ2-5; D tentatively reads TRBD1 or TRBD2 (5 bases each). The CDR3 totals 13 residues. V lost 6 bases, J lost 3 bases, and 11 bases lay in between. DNA of the CDR3: TGTGCCAGCAGCGTGGGGGTGAAAGAGACCCAGTACTTC. Its protein product is CASSVGVKETQYF.

This clonotype is classed as medium-sized (0.01 to 0.1%). CDR3 region: CASSLRSGRAGEQYF. DNA for the CDR3: TGCGCCAGCAGCTTGCGTAGCGGGAGGGCAGGGGAGCAGTACTTC. The chain links TRBV5-1 to TRBJ2-7; the match to TRBD2 covers 11 bases. The CDR3 contains 15 residues. The germline V gene has CDR1 SGHRS and CDR2 YFSETQ. V was pared by 1 base and J by 7 bases, with 7 bases of the junction left unmatched.

The V and J genes are TRBV2 and TRBJ2-7; 13 bases agree with TRBD2. This CDR3 has 15 residues. CDR1 SNHLY and CDR2 FYNNEI come from the germline V gene. V shed 6 bases, J shed 1 base, and the junction held 3 bases outside the gene matches. The CDR3 region is CASRGGLAGSYEQYF. The CDR3 DNA follows: TGTGCCAGCAGGGGGGGACTAGCGGGATCCTACGAGCAGTACTTC.

This clonotype occurred a few times. The genes are TRBV6-2 or TRBV6-3 and TRBJ2-7; TRBD2 matches 11 bases. The V gene end was trimmed by 8 bases and the J gene end by 7 bases; junction bases not matched to a gene: 7. CDR1 MNHEY and CDR2 SVGEGT come from the germline V gene. The CDR3 totals 13 residues. CDR3 loop: CASGLAGRMEQYF. CDR3 DNA: TGTGCCAGCGGACTAGCGGGCCGGATGGAGCAGTACTTC.

The J gene is TRBJ2-5, the V gene TRBV6-1; either TRBD1 or TRBD2 may supply D (5 bases each). The germline CDR1 and CDR2 sequences are MNHNS and SASEGT. Trimming cost V 6 bases and J 5 bases, with 19 bases left between them. The CDR3 contains 15 residues. The CDR3 DNA is TGTGCCAGCAGCCCACTCGATCTCGAGGGGGAGACCCAGTACTTC. Translation: CASSPLDLEGETQYF.

This clonotype is categorized as medium-sized (0.01 to 0.1%). The CDR3, as DNA: TGTGCCAGCAGTTTGGGTCAGTCCTACGAGCAGTACTTC. Protein sequence: CASSLGQSYEQYF. The rearrangement links TRBV28 to TRBJ2-7; D remains ambiguous. CDR3 length: 13 residues. The germline CDR1 and CDR2 sequences are MDHEN and SYDVKM. V shed 3 bases and J shed 1 base, with 7 bases lying between them.

V is TRBV5-1 and J is TRBJ2-3; TRBD2 agrees at 7 bases. V shed 0 bases, J shed 4 bases, and the junction held 8 bases outside the gene matches. CDR1 is SGHRS, CDR2 YFSETQ, per germline. The length of the CDR3 is 16 residues. CDR3 nucleotide sequence: TGCGCCAGCAGCTTGGCCTTGGGACGGGGGGCAGATACGCAGTATTTT. Protein: CASSLALGRGADTQYF.

This clonotype was recorded a few times. It is likely a read error: a sequence one base away is far more abundant. The chain links TRBV7-3 to TRBJ2-7; 8 bases line up with TRBD2. Germline CDR1 SGHTA, CDR2 FQGTGA. V lost 5 bases, J lost 7 bases, and 13 bases stayed unmatched. The CDR3 totals 15 residues. CDR3 in DNA: TGTGCCAGCAGCGAGCTAGCGGGCGTATACAATGAGCAGTACTTC. Its translation: CASSELAGVYNEQYF. The full variable domain, its missing parts supplied by reference TRBV7-3 and TRBJ2-7, is GAGVSQTPSNKVTEKGKYVELRCDPISGHTALYWYRQSLGQGPEFLIYFQGTGAADDSGLPNDRFFAVRPEGSVSTLKIQRTERGDSAVYLCASSELAGVYNEQYFGPGTRLTVT.

By proportion, this clonotype is medium-sized. The chain is built from TRBV9 and TRBJ2-7; D is undetermined. The CDR3 loop spans 13 amino acids. Germline V gene data show CDR1 as SGDLS and CDR2 as YYNGEE. V was clipped by 0 bases and J by 6 bases, with 10 bases between them. CDR3 amino acids: CASSVGLGREQYF. The CDR3 region has the DNA TGTGCCAGCAGCGTAGGTTTAGGGCGCGAGCAGTACTTC.

By share, this clonotype counts as medium-sized (0.01 to 0.1%). This chain links TRBV4-2 with TRBJ2-1; 12 nucleotides align to TRBD2. The CDR3 contains 15 residues. The germline CDR1 and CDR2 sequences are LGHNA and YNFKEQ. The trim removed 2 bases at V and 10 bases at J, leaving 6 bases unmatched. CDR3 loop: CASSQLAGGGREQFF. The CDR3 region has the DNA TGTGCCAGCAGCCAACTAGCGGGAGGGGGAAGGGAGCAGTTCTTC.

This clonotype was recorded at least ten times. The chain has TRBV5-4 and TRBJ1-4; the D gene is possibly TRBD1 (5 bases). Deletions cut 0 bases from V and 5 bases from J, with 11 bases between. The CDR3 extends over 15 amino acids. Germline V gene data show CDR1 as SGHNT and CDR2 as YYREEE (reference sequence). The CDR3 is CASSLAGGVNEKLFF. The CDR3 DNA is TGTGCCAGCAGCTTGGCCGGGGGGGTGAATGAAAAACTGTTTTTT.